The table lists the clone carrying this TCR beta chain with many counts. Its antigen is not identified. The junction departs from the called germline gene at one end, perhaps through a read error. The source of the sample is a study of metastatic and nonmetastatic thyroid tumors. Notes on the study in general: The study reportedly found significantly higher TCR beta diversity in malignant thyroid tumors than benign nodules, in blood and tumor.

The CDR3 has 15 amino acids. The germline V gene encodes CDR1 SEHNR and CDR2 FQNEAQ (reference sequence). TCRdb re-analyzed the PCR reads through MiXCR. The sample includes approximately 40,000 clones, 11% of them seen just once. Thyroid surgery was preceded by no treatment in any patient. This chain connects TRBV7-9 to TRBJ2-6; D gene ambiguous. This sequence was found in a female donor with papillary thyroid cancer or a benign thyroid nodule (not recorded which). Some clones in this sample may be carry-over from other donors' samples. Sequencing input: blood. CDR3: CASSIAGSGANVLTF. In DNA, the CDR3 is TGTGCCAGCAGCATAGCAGGCTCTGGGGCCAACGTCCTGACTTTC. Full variable domain (outside the CDR3, taken from reference TRBV7-9 and TRBJ2-6): DTGVSQNPRHKITKRGQNVTFRCDPISEHNRLYWYRQTLGQGPEFLTYFQNEAQLEKSRLLSDRFSAERPKGSFSTLEIQRTEQGDSAMYLCASSIAGSGANVLTFGAGSRLTVL.